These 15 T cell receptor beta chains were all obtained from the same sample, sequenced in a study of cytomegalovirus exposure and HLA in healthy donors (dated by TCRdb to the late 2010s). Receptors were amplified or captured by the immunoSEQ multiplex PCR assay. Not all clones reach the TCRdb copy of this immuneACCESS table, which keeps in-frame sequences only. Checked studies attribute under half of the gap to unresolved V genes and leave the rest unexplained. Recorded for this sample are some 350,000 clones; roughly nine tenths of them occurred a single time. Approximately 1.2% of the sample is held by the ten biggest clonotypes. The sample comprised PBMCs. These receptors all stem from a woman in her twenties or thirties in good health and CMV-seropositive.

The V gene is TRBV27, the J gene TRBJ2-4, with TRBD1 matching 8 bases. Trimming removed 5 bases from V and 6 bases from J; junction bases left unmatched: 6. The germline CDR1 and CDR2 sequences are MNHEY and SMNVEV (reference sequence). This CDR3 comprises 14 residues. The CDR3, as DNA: TGTGCCAGCAGTGTCCAGGGGGCCTTAAACATTCAGTACTTC. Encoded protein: CASSVQGALNIQYF.

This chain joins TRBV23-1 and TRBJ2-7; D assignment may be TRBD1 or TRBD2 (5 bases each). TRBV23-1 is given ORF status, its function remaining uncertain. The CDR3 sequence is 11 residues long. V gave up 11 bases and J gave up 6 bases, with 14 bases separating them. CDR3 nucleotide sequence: TGCGCCCAGACGCCGGGGCCCGAGCAGTACTTC. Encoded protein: CAQTPGPEQYF.

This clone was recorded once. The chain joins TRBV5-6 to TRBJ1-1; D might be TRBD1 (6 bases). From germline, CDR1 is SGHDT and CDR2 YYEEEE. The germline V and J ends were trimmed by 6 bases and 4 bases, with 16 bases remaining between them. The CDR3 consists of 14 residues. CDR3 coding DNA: TGTGCCAGCAATACCCCAGGGGCGGGCACTGAAGCTTTCTTT. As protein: CASNTPGAGTEAFF.

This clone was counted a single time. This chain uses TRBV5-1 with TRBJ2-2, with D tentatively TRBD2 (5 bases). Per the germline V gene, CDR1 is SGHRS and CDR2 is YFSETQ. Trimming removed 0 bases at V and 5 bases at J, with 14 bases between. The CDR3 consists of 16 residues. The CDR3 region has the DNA TGCGCCAGCAGCTTGGCGGGGAAGGGATGGACCGGGGAGCTGTTTTTT. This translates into CASSLAGKGWTGELFF.

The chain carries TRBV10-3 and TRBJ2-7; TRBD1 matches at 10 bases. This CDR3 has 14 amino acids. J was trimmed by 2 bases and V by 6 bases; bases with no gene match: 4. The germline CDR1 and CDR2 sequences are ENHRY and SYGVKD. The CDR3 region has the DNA TGTGCCATCAGCGACGGGACAGGGGCCTACGAGCAGTACTTC. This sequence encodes CAISDGTGAYEQYF.

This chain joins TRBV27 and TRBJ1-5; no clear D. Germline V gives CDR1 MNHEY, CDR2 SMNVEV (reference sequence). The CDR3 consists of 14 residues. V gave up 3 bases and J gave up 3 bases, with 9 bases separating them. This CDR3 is CASSLNPSNQPQHF. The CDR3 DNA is TGTGCCAGCAGTTTGAACCCCTCCAATCAGCCCCAGCATTTT.

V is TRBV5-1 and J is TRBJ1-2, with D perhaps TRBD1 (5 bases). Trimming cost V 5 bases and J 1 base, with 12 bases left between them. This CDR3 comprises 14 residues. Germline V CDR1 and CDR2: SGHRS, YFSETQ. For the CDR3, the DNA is TGCGCCAGCAGTAGGGGCGACAATAACTATGGCTACACCTTC. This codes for CASSRGDNNYGYTF. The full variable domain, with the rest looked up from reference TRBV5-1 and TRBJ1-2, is KAGVTQTPRYLIKTRGQQVTLSCSPISGHRSVSWYQQTPGQGLQFLFEYFSETQRNKGNFPGRFSGRQFSNSRSEMNVSTLELGDSALYLCASSRGDNNYGYTFGSGTRLTVV.

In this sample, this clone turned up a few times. CDR3 amino acids: CASSPPDRGPGYGYTF. CDR3 DNA: TGTGCCAGCTCACCACCCGACCGGGGCCCTGGGTATGGCTACACCTTC. V usage is TRBV18 and J usage is TRBJ1-2, with D maybe TRBD1 (5 bases). The germline V gene encodes CDR1 KGHSH and CDR2 LQKENI. V gave up 0 bases and J gave up 5 bases, with 16 bases separating them. This CDR3 is built from 16 residues.

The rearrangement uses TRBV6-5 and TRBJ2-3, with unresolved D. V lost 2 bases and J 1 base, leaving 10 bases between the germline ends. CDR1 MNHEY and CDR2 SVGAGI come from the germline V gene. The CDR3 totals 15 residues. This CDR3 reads CASSYGFQGTDTQYF. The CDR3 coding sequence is TGTGCCAGCAGTTACGGTTTCCAGGGCACAGATACGCAGTATTTT.

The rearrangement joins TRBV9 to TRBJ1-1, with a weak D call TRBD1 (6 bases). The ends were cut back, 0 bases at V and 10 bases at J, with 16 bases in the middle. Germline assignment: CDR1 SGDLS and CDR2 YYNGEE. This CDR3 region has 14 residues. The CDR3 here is CASSVGSWDNTAFF. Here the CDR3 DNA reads TGTGCCAGCAGCGTAGGTTCGTGGGACAATACAGCTTTCTTT.

The CDR3 is CASSPSAGNEQFF. CDR3 DNA sequence: TGTGCCAGCAGCCCCTCAGCGGGAAATGAGCAGTTCTTC. V gene TRBV7-3 combines with J gene TRBJ2-1; 7 bases agree with TRBD2. The CDR3 length is 13 residues. In germline, CDR1 is SGHTA, CDR2 FQGTGA. V was clipped by 5 bases and J by 7 bases; unmatched bases: 5.

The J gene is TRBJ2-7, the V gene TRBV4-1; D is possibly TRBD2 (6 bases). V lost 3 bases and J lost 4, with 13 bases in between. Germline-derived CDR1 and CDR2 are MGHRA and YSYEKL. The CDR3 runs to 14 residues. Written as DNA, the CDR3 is TGCGCCAGCAGCCACCAGGAGGGAGGATACGAGCAGTACTTC. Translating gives CASSHQEGGYEQYF.

CDR3 region: CASSLARYSGNTIYF. The CDR3 coding sequence is TGTGCCAGCAGTTTAGCCCGGTACTCTGGAAACACCATATATTTT. This chain uses TRBV28 with TRBJ1-3; D is unresolved. V was trimmed by 2 bases and J by 0 bases, leaving 8 bases between them. CDR3 length: 15 residues. CDR1 is MDHEN, CDR2 SYDVKM, per germline.

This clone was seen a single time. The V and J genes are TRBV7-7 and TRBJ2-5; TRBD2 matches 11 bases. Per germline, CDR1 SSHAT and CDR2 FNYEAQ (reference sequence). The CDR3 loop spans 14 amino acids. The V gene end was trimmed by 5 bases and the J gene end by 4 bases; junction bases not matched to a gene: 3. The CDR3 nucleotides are TGTGCCAGCAGCGAAGGACTAGCGGGAGAGACCCAGTACTTC. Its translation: CASSEGLAGETQYF.

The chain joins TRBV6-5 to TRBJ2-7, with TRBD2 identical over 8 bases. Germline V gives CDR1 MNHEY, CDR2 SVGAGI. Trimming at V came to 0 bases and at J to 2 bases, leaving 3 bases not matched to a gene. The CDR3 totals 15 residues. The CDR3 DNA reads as TGTGCCAGCAGTTACTCGATCGGGGGGGCCTACGAGCAGTACTTC. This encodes CASSYSIGGAYEQYF.